What follows are 30 T cell receptor beta chains derived from one specimen sequenced in a study of cytomegalovirus exposure and HLA in healthy donors. PCR used 60 Vbeta primers and 13 Jbeta primers. This table comes from immunoSEQ multiplex PCR, and its TCRdb copy is limited to in-frame clones, with some not included. The data show around 280,000 clones, with 70% to 90% seen just once and roughly 2% held by the top ten. Sequenced: PBMCs. These receptors were obtained from a woman under 30 in good health and CMV-seronegative.

This clone showed up just once. This chain joins TRBV28 and TRBJ1-1; D possibly corresponds to TRBD1 (5 bases). This CDR3 region has 13 residues. Germline values: CDR1 MDHEN, CDR2 SYDVKM. The ends were cut back, 9 bases at V and 4 bases at J, with 15 bases in the middle. DNA of the CDR3: TGTGCCAGTAGGGGAGGGGAAAGCACTGAAGCTTTCTTT. Protein sequence: CASRGGESTEAFF.

The chain joins TRBV2 to TRBJ2-1; D perhaps matches TRBD2 (5 bases). Germline V gives CDR1 SNHLY, CDR2 FYNNEI. Trimming stripped 2 bases from V and 4 bases from J, with 9 bases between. The CDR3 is 14 residues long. The CDR3 spells CASSETRSYNEQFF. In nucleotides, the CDR3 is TGTGCCAGCAGTGAAACTAGGTCTTACAATGAGCAGTTCTTC.

CDR3 amino acids: CASSEALPSGGMRDTQYF. The CDR3 DNA is TGTGCCAGCAGTGAGGCCCTACCTAGCGGGGGGATGAGAGATACGCAGTATTTT. The chain joins TRBV2 to TRBJ2-3, with 11 bases matching TRBD2. The length of the CDR3 is 18 residues. The V segment lost 3 bases and the J segment 5 bases; nucleotides outside the gene matches: 13. CDR1 and CDR2 from the germline V gene are SNHLY and FYNNEI.

This sequence joins TRBV10-1 and TRBJ1-1; no reliable D call. Germline V lookup: CDR1 WNHNN, CDR2 SYGVQD (reference sequence). V was shortened by 2 bases and J by 0 bases, with 10 bases between the two germline ends. This CDR3 has 15 amino acids. Here the CDR3 DNA reads TGCGCCAGCAGTGAGAGTCGGAGCATGAACACTGAAGCTTTCTTT. The encoded protein is CASSESRSMNTEAFF.

The CDR3 protein is CASSFGASYEQYF. In DNA, the CDR3 is TGTGCCAGCAGCTTCGGTGCTTCTTACGAGCAGTACTTC. The chain uses TRBV5-6 and TRBJ2-7; no reliable D call. V dropped 2 bases and J dropped 4 bases, with 10 bases sitting between them. The CDR3 extends over 13 amino acids. Germline CDR1 is SGHDT and CDR2 is YYEEEE.

This clone was observed a single time. The chain is built from TRBV10-3 and TRBJ2-7; TRBD1 might be the D (6 bases). Trimming stripped 0 bases from V and 3 bases from J, with 12 bases between. CDR1 is ENHRY and CDR2 is SYGVKD in the germline V gene. The CDR3 runs to 15 residues. CDR3 amino acids: CAISESTRGLYEQYF. The CDR3 nucleotides read TGTGCCATCAGTGAGTCGACCAGGGGCCTCTACGAGCAGTACTTC.

This clone appeared a few times. This sample also contains other DNA sequences that code for the same CDR3. The rearrangement uses TRBV4-1 and TRBJ2-7; 8 bases map to TRBD1. Germline loops: CDR1 MGHRA, CDR2 YSYEKL. The CDR3 length is 15 residues. V gave up 3 bases and J gave up 1 base; unmatched junction bases: 5. CDR3 sequence (DNA): TGCGCCAGCAGCCAGGTAGGACAGGGTTCCTACGAGCAGTACTTC. Encoded protein: CASSQVGQGSYEQYF.

In the case of this clone: This same CDR3 is encoded by further DNA sequences in the sample. The chain combines TRBV11-2 with TRBJ1-4; TRBD1 agrees at 8 bases. V dropped 6 bases and J dropped 8; count of bases not matched to a gene: 20. The CDR3 loop spans 18 amino acids. The germline gives CDR1 SGHAT, CDR2 FQNNGV. CDR3 protein: CASRPLLGQGGDNEKLFF. CDR3 sequence (DNA): TGTGCCAGCAGACCACTACTCGGACAGGGAGGGGATAACGAAAAACTGTTTTTT.

The V call is TRBV7-2, the J call TRBJ1-2, with TRBD1 matching 9 bases. V shed 4 bases, J shed 6 bases, and the junction held 6 bases outside the gene matches. CDR1 is SGHTA and CDR2 is FQGNSA in the germline V gene. This CDR3 comprises 14 residues. CDR3 sequence: CASSSAQGANGYTF. In DNA, the CDR3 is TGTGCCAGCAGCTCGGCACAGGGGGCGAATGGCTACACCTTC.

V is TRBV11-2 and J is TRBJ1-5; the match to TRBD1 covers 10 bases. Germline V CDR1 and CDR2: SGHAT, FQNNGV. The CDR3 length is 17 residues. With 4 bases clipped from V and 1 base from J, the junction kept 7 bases outside the gene matches. Here the CDR3 reads CASSSGQGMTSNQPQHF. The CDR3 DNA reads TGTGCCAGCAGCTCGGGACAGGGGATGACGAGCAATCAGCCCCAGCATTTT.

The chain is built from TRBV30 and TRBJ1-2; 7 bases fit TRBD1. V trimming: 4 bases; J trimming: 8 bases; junction bases outside the gene matches: 7. This CDR3 has 12 residues. CDR1 GTSNPN and CDR2 SVGIG come from the germline V gene (reference sequence). The chain's CDR3 is CAWIGQGDGYTF. CDR3 DNA sequence: TGTGCCTGGATCGGCCAGGGGGACGGCTACACCTTC.

V gene TRBV2 combines with J gene TRBJ2-7; D is undetermined. Germline V gene data show CDR1 as SNHLY and CDR2 as FYNNEI. CDR3 size: 13 residues. Trimming stripped 4 bases from V and 4 bases from J, with 11 bases between. The CDR3 DNA reads TGTGCCAGCAGTGTATTAGCCCGATACGAGCAGTACTTC. It yields the protein CASSVLARYEQYF. Full variable domain (remainder filled in from reference TRBV2 and TRBJ2-7): EPEVTQTPSHQVTQMGQEVILRCVPISNHLYFYWYRQILGQKVEFLVSFYNNEISEKSEIFDDQFSVERPDGSNFTLKIRSTKLEDSAMYFCASSVLARYEQYFGPGTRLTVT.

The J gene is TRBJ1-2, the V gene TRBV11-2; D is perhaps TRBD1 (6 bases). The V end lost 1 base, the J end lost 5 bases, and 20 bases lay between the germline ends. The CDR3 has 17 amino acids. In germline, CDR1 is SGHAT, CDR2 FQNNGV. This chain's CDR3 is CASSLGTGQTRPYGYTF. The DNA of the CDR3 is TGTGCCAGCAGCTTAGGAACAGGACAGACCCGCCCATATGGCTACACCTTC. Supplemented by reference TRBV11-2 and TRBJ1-2, the full variable domain reads EAGVAQSPRYKIIEKRQSVAFWCNPISGHATLYWYQQILGQGPKLLIQFQNNGVVDDSQLPKDRFSAERLKGVDSTLKIQPAKLEDSAVYLCASSLGTGQTRPYGYTFGSGTRLTVV.

This clone was seen just once. One junction end does not reproduce the germline sequence, and a read error may be involved. The chain recombines TRBV7-9 with TRBJ2-5; TRBD1 agrees at 8 bases. Germline lookup yields CDR1 SEHNR and CDR2 FQNEAQ (reference sequence). The CDR3 covers 14 residues. The CDR3 nucleotides are TGTTCCAGCAGCTTACAGGGGGGCGTCGAGACCCAGTACTTC. Its protein product is CSSSLQGGVETQYF.

Turning to this clone: At one boundary the junction diverges from the germline segment, which might be a read error. V usage is TRBV5-1 and J usage is TRBJ1-4; D gene uncertain. The CDR3 spans 17 residues. Germline CDR1 SGHRS, CDR2 YFSETQ. Here the CDR3 reads CASSLGRELLYGEKLFF. In DNA, the CDR3 is TGCGCCAGCAGCTTGGGACGGGAGCTTCTGTACGGGGAAAAGCTGTTTTTT.

The chain has TRBV6-6 and TRBJ2-7; D not certain. Germline assignment: CDR1 MNHNY and CDR2 SVGAGI (reference sequence). The V end lost 0 bases, the J end lost 7 bases, and 13 bases lay between the germline ends. CDR3 length equals 14 residues. Here the CDR3 DNA reads TGTGCCAGCAGTTACTCGACTTCCAAACTAGAGCAGTACTTC. Translation gives CASSYSTSKLEQYF.

The rearrangement links TRBV5-1 to TRBJ2-7; 7 nucleotides line up with TRBD1. The CDR3 extends over 15 amino acids. CDR1 and CDR2 (germline): SGHRS, YFSETQ. J was trimmed by 2 bases and V by 3 bases; bases with no gene match: 8. This CDR3 is CASSWDSRNTYEQYF. The CDR3 nucleotides read TGCGCCAGCAGCTGGGACAGCCGTAATACCTACGAGCAGTACTTC.

This clone was seen a few times. This sequence joins TRBV12-5 and TRBJ2-1; 9 bases match TRBD2. Losses at the gene ends were 4 bases for V and 10 bases for J; bases not matched to a gene: 8. CDR3 length equals 14 residues. Germline CDR1 is LGHNT and CDR2 is FRNRAP. Written as DNA, the CDR3 is TGTGCTAGTGGTTGGGGCGGGGGGGCCTACGAGCAGTTCTTC. This codes for CASGWGGGAYEQFF.

The V and J genes are TRBV7-9 and TRBJ1-5; possible D gene TRBD1, 5 bases. Germline V gene sequence: CDR1 SEHNR, CDR2 FQNEAQ (reference sequence). Deletions cut 4 bases from V and 1 base from J, with 8 bases between. The CDR3 is 14 residues long. The DNA for the CDR3 is TGTGCCAGCAGCTATGGGGGGAGCAATCAGCCCCAGCATTTT. Protein product: CASSYGGSNQPQHF.

This clone was seen only once. V gene TRBV9 combines with J gene TRBJ1-4, with D possibly TRBD1 on 6 matching bases. The CDR3 is made up of 15 amino acids. The germline gives CDR1 SGDLS, CDR2 YYNGEE. V dropped 2 bases and J dropped 4 bases, with 12 bases sitting between them. CDR3 in DNA: TGTGCCAGCAGCGTGACAGGAGTCGATAATGAAAAACTGTTTTTT. This codes for CASSVTGVDNEKLFF.

Details on this clone: Other DNA sequences within the sample encode an identical CDR3. This chain connects TRBV5-4 to TRBJ2-7, with TRBD2 as a possible D gene (6 bases). The V gene's germline CDR1 is SGHNT and CDR2 YYREEE (reference sequence). The ends were cut back, 2 bases at V and 5 bases at J, with 23 bases in the middle. This CDR3 is 17 amino acids long. The CDR3 coding sequence is TGTGCCAGCAGCTTTCTGTATTCGCGGGGCGGGGTAAACGAGCAGTACTTC. As protein: CASSFLYSRGGVNEQYF.

V and J are TRBV5-1 and TRBJ1-6, with 8 positions matching TRBD1. With V trimmed by 4 bases and J by 0 bases, 6 bases remained unmatched. Germline loops: CDR1 SGHRS, CDR2 YFSETQ. CDR3 length: 17 residues. The CDR3 nucleotides are TGCGCCAGCAGCCAATGGACAGGGAGCTCCTATAATTCACCCCTCCACTTT. This encodes CASSQWTGSSYNSPLHF.

The chain links TRBV6-1 to TRBJ1-1; D not certain. V lost 6 bases, J lost 1 base, and 12 bases lay in between. CDR3 size: 14 residues. CDR1 MNHNS and CDR2 SASEGT come from the germline V gene. The CDR3 loop is CASSYVIGNTEAFF. The CDR3 DNA sequence: TGTGCCAGCAGCTACGTCATCGGGAACACTGAAGCTTTCTTT.

V is TRBV4-1 and J is TRBJ2-5, with D unclear. The CDR3 consists of 14 residues. Germline V gene sequence: CDR1 MGHRA, CDR2 YSYEKL. V lost 4 bases and J lost 1, with 10 bases in between. The CDR3 is CASSPAAGQETQYF. Written as DNA, the CDR3 is TGCGCCAGCAGCCCAGCCGCAGGCCAAGAGACCCAGTACTTC.

The chain recombines TRBV5-1 with TRBJ1-5; 9 bases fit TRBD1. The CDR3 is 14 residues long. V dropped 4 bases and J dropped 5; count of bases not matched to a gene: 4. Germline-derived CDR1 and CDR2 are SGHRS and YFSETQ. The CDR3 region has the DNA TGCGCCAGCAGCATGGGGGACAGGGATCAGCCCCAGCATTTT. Translation gives CASSMGDRDQPQHF.

V is TRBV5-6 and J is TRBJ1-4; a weak D match, TRBD1 (6 bases). This CDR3 contains 15 residues. The germline V and J ends were trimmed by 2 bases and 8 bases, with 16 bases remaining between them. Germline V gives CDR1 SGHDT, CDR2 YYEEEE. The CDR3: CASSLQQGMREKLFF. CDR3 in DNA: TGTGCCAGCAGCTTACAACAGGGTATGAGGGAAAAACTGTTTTTT. Drawing the rest from reference TRBV5-6 and TRBJ1-4, the complete variable domain is DAGVTQSPTHLIKTRGQQVTLRCSPKSGHDTVSWYQQALGQGPQFIFQYYEEEERQRGNFPDRFSGHQFPNYSSELNVNALLLGDSALYLCASSLQQGMREKLFFGSGTQLSVL.

This chain connects TRBV5-5 to TRBJ1-2, with D maybe TRBD1 (6 bases). The germline V and J ends were trimmed by 0 bases and 2 bases, with 8 bases remaining between them. The CDR3 totals 14 residues. CDR1 is SGHKS, CDR2 YYEKEE, per germline (reference sequence). The DNA for the CDR3 is TGTGCCAGCAGCTTGGAGGACAGCAACTATGGCTACACCTTC. Amino acids: CASSLEDSNYGYTF. Variable domain in full (rest from reference TRBV5-5 and TRBJ1-2): DAGVTQSPTHLIKTRGQQVTLRCSPISGHKSVSWYQQVLGQGPQFIFQYYEKEERGRGNFPDRFSARQFPNYSSELNVNALLLGDSALYLCASSLEDSNYGYTFGSGTRLTVV.

This rearrangement joins TRBV30 to TRBJ2-7, with a possible D match to TRBD2 (6 bases). Germline CDR1 is GTSNPN and CDR2 is SVGIG (reference sequence). V was cut by 1 base and J by 7 bases, with 14 bases left in between. CDR3 length equals 13 residues. The CDR3 DNA follows: TGTGCCTGGAGTGAGGCGGGGTCGAGAGAGCAGTACTTC. Protein sequence: CAWSEAGSREQYF.

This chain's CDR3 is CASSQISGPYNEQFF. CDR3 nucleotides: TGTGCCAGCAGTCAGATTAGCGGGCCCTACAATGAGCAGTTCTTC. This chain connects TRBV4-2 to TRBJ2-1; 7 bases fit TRBD2. This CDR3 has 15 amino acids. V shed 6 bases, J shed 2 bases, and the junction held 7 bases outside the gene matches. CDR1 LGHNA and CDR2 YNFKEQ come from the germline V gene.

The V and J genes are TRBV27 and TRBJ1-5, with unresolved D. Germline V gene sequence: CDR1 MNHEY, CDR2 SMNVEV (reference sequence). This CDR3 contains 13 residues. Trimming cost V 3 bases and J 7 bases, with 10 bases left between them. This CDR3 is CASSLTSRQPQHF. The CDR3 bases are TGTGCCAGCAGTTTGACGTCGCGGCAGCCCCAGCATTTT.